The subject of this entry is one TCR beta chain. The data derive from a study of blood T cell repertoires in COVID-19. In the authors' workflow: Amplification from reference gene primers served as the basis for estimated nucleated cell counts. TCRdb keeps only in-frame clones here, not all; method: immunoSEQ multiplex PCR. Clonal size and the V and J genes are those of that table, whereas D and trimming came from the DNA. The sample shows about 220,000 clones, 83% of them seen only once. CDR1 is LGHDT, CDR2 YNNKEL, per germline (reference sequence). The CDR3 totals 12 residues. V lost 1 base and J 8 bases, leaving 8 bases between the germline ends.

This receptor was taken from a woman aged 45-59 years who had been exposed to COVID-19. The sample consisted of PBMCs or T cells enriched from blood (not recorded which). The chain is built from TRBV3-1 (or the pseudogene TRBV3-2) and TRBJ1-1, with no clear D. The CDR3 nucleotides are TGTGCCAGCAGCCAAGTTAACTCCGAAGCTTTCTTT. It yields the protein CASSQVNSEAFF.